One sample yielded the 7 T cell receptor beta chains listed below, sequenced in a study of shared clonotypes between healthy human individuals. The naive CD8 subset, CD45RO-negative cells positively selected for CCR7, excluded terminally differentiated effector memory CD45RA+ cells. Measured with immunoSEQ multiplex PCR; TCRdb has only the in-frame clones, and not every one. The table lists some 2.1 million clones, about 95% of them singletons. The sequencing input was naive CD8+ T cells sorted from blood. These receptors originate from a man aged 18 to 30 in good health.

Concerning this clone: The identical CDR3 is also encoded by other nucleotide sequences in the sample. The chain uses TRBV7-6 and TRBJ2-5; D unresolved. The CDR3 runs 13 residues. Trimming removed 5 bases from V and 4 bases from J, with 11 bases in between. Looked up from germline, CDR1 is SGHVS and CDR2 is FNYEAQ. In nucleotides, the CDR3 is TGTGCCAGCAGCCCTCTAGGGTTAGAGACCCAGTACTTC. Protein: CASSPLGLETQYF.

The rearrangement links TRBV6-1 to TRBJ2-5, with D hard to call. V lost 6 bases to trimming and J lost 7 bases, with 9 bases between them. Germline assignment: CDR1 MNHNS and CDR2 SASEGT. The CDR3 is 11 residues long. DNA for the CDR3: TGTGCCAGCAGCGAAATGGGGACCCAGTACTTC. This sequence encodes CASSEMGTQYF.

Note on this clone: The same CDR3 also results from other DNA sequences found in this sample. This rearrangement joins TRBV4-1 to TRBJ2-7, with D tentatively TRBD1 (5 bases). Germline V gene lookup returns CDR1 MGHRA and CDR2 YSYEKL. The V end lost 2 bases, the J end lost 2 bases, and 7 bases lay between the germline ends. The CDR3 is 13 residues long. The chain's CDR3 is CASSQRQTYEQYF. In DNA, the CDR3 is TGCGCCAGCAGCCAAAGACAGACCTACGAGCAGTACTTC.

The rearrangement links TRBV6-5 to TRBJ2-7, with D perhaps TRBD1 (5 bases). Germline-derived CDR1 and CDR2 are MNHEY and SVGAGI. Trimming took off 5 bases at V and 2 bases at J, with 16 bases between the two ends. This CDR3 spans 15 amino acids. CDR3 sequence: CASSPQPRQPYEQYF. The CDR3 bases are TGTGCCAGCAGTCCCCAACCGAGACAGCCCTACGAGCAGTACTTC.

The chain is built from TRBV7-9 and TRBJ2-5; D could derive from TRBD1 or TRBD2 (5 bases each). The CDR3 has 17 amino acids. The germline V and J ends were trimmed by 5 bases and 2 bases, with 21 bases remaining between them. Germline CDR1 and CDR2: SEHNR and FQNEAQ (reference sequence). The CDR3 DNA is TGTGCCAGCAGCATCCCCCCGAGGGGAAGAGATCAAGAGACCCAGTACTTC. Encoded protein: CASSIPPRGRDQETQYF.

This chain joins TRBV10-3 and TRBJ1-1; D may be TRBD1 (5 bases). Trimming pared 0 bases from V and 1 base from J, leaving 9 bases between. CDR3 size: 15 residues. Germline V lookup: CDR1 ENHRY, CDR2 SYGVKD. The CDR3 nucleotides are TGTGCCATCAGTGAGTCACTGGGGACGAACACTGAAGCTTTCTTT. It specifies CAISESLGTNTEAFF.

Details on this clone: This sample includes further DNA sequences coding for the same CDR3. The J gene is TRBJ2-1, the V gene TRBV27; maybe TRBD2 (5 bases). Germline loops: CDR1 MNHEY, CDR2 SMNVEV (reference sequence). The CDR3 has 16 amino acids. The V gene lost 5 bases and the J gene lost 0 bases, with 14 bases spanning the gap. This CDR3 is CASSLGPGSSYNEQFF. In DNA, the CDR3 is TGTGCCAGCAGTCTAGGGCCGGGGAGCTCCTACAATGAGCAGTTCTTC.